The next 12 T cell receptor beta chains were all read from a single sample in a study of blood T cell repertoires in COVID-19 (dated by TCRdb to 2018 to 2021). Receptor amplification or capture employed the immunoSEQ multiplex PCR assay. TCRdb carries this immuneACCESS record with in-frame sequences only. Its versions omit some clonotypes, under half of them owing to an unresolved V gene in the studies checked, with the rest unexplained. This sample has approximately 300,000 clones in its table, and roughly 90% of those were observed once. The top ten clones comprise under 4.5% of the sample. Input material: peripheral blood. The receptors stem from a woman aged 45-65 years with active or convalescent COVID-19.

The CDR3 here is CASSLPRTPGGPEAFF. CDR3 nucleotide sequence: TGTGCCAGCAGCTTACCCAGGACCCCCGGGGGGCCTGAAGCTTTCTTT. The chain employs TRBV7-9 and TRBJ1-1; tentatively, D is TRBD1 (6 bases). Per the germline V gene, CDR1 is SEHNR and CDR2 is FQNEAQ (reference sequence). Trimming removed 2 bases from V and 6 bases from J, with 19 bases in between. The CDR3 is 16 amino acids.

V is TRBV7-8 and J is TRBJ1-2; TRBD1 agrees at 7 bases. There are 14 residues in the CDR3. Germline CDR1 SGHVS, CDR2 FQNEAQ. J was trimmed by 4 bases and V by 1 base; bases with no gene match: 3. This chain's CDR3 is CASSLGDSRYGYTF. Here the CDR3 DNA reads TGTGCCAGCAGCTTAGGGGACAGCCGCTATGGCTACACCTTC.

This clone has a handful of counts. The rearrangement uses TRBV2 and TRBJ1-2; no firm D call. Germline V lookup: CDR1 SNHLY, CDR2 FYNNEI. V lost 7 bases and J 7 bases, leaving 16 bases between the germline ends. The CDR3 contains 13 residues. The CDR3 region is CASILTPPIGYTF. The CDR3, as DNA: TGTGCCAGCATTCTGACTCCCCCAATTGGCTACACCTTC.

The chain joins TRBV27 to TRBJ1-1; no clear D. Germline CDR1 reads MNHEY; CDR2 reads SMNVEV (reference sequence). V lost 3 bases and J lost 4, with 9 bases in between. CDR3 length: 13 residues. The CDR3 protein is CASSLRRATEAFF. In DNA form, the CDR3 reads TGTGCCAGCAGTTTGCGGCGGGCCACTGAAGCTTTCTTT.

The CDR3 coding sequence is TGTGCCAGCAGCTTGGCCAGTCAAGTCTACGAGCAGTACTTC. It translates to CASSLASQVYEQYF. V usage is TRBV5-6 and J usage is TRBJ2-7; D call uncertain. Germline V gene lookup returns CDR1 SGHDT and CDR2 YYEEEE. The CDR3 spans 14 residues. V shed 0 bases and J shed 3 bases, with 10 bases lying between them.

This clone was found once. The chain recombines TRBV19 with TRBJ1-2; maybe TRBD1 (6 bases). This CDR3 region has 15 residues. The germline V and J ends were trimmed by 2 bases and 4 bases, with 14 bases remaining between them. CDR1 LNHDA and CDR2 SQIVND come from the germline V gene (reference sequence). In DNA, the CDR3 is TGTGCCAGTAGTATACAGGGGTCCGCTTTCTATGGCTACACCTTC. It codes for CASSIQGSAFYGYTF. Full variable domain (rest looked up from reference TRBV19 and TRBJ1-2): DGGITQSPKYLFRKEGQNVTLSCEQNLNHDAMYWYRQDPGQGLRLIYYSQIVNDFQKGDIAEGYSVSREKKESFPLTVTSAQKNPTAFYLCASSIQGSAFYGYTFGSGTRLTVV.

The J gene is TRBJ1-1, the V gene TRBV11-2; 9 bases agree with TRBD1. CDR1 and CDR2 from the germline V gene are SGHAT and FQNNGV. The CDR3 contains 14 residues. With 5 bases clipped from V and 6 bases from J, the junction kept 7 bases outside the gene matches. The CDR3 sequence is CASSLDRGIAEAFF. The CDR3 DNA reads TGTGCCAGCAGCCTCGACAGGGGGATCGCTGAAGCTTTCTTT.

The V call is TRBV5-1, the J call TRBJ1-1, with TRBD1 matching over 8 bases. With V trimmed by 4 bases and J by 4 bases, 9 bases remained unmatched. Germline V gives CDR1 SGHRS, CDR2 YFSETQ. The CDR3 totals 15 residues. CDR3 amino acids: CASSKIQGVGTEAFF. As DNA, the CDR3 is TGCGCCAGCAGCAAAATACAGGGGGTAGGCACTGAAGCTTTCTTT.

This clone showed up just a few times. The chain has TRBV10-3 and TRBJ1-1, with D possibly matching TRBD1 (6 bases). V lost 8 bases to trimming and J lost 3 bases, with 10 bases between them. CDR1 ENHRY and CDR2 SYGVKD come from the germline V gene. The CDR3 covers 12 residues. CDR3 nucleotides: TGTGCCATCGGGTCAGGGGACACTGAAGCTTTCTTT. Its translation: CAIGSGDTEAFF.

This clone was picked up a small number of times. This chain joins TRBV19 and TRBJ1-5; no clear D gene. The ends were cut back, 7 bases at V and 1 base at J, with 8 bases in the middle. The germline V gene encodes CDR1 LNHDA and CDR2 SQIVND (reference sequence). This CDR3 contains 13 residues. The CDR3 protein is CASTDGSNQPQHF. The DNA for the CDR3 is TGTGCCAGTACCGACGGGAGCAATCAGCCCCAGCATTTT.

The gene calls are TRBV7-9 and TRBJ2-3; D might be TRBD2 (7 bases). This CDR3 is 16 amino acids long. The V gene's germline CDR1 is SEHNR and CDR2 FQNEAQ (reference sequence). Trimming removed 5 bases from V and 2 bases from J, with 17 bases in between. CDR3 bases: TGTGCCAGCAGCCCAACTTGGGGGGGCCTCACAGATACGCAGTATTTT. Protein product: CASSPTWGGLTDTQYF.

The chain recombines TRBV28 with TRBJ2-3, with D possibly matching TRBD1 (8 bases). The ends were cut back, 3 bases at V and 0 bases at J, with 16 bases in the middle. Germline V lookup: CDR1 MDHEN, CDR2 SYDVKM. The CDR3 covers 17 residues. CDR3 sequence reads: CASSLVQRDRSTDTQYF. The CDR3 DNA reads TGTGCCAGCAGTTTGGTTCAGCGGGACAGGAGCACAGATACGCAGTATTTT.